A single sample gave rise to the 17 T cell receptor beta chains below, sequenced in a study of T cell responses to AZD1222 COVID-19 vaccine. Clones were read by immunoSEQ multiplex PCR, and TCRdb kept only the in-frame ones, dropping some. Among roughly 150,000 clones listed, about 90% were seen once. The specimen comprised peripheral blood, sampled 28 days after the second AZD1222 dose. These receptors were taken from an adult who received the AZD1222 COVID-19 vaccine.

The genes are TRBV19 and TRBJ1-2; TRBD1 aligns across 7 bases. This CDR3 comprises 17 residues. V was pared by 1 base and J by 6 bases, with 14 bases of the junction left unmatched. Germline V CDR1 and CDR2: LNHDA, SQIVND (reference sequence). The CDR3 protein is CASSIGTGAINMDGYTF. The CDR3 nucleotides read TGTGCCAGTAGTATAGGAACAGGGGCCATAAACATGGATGGCTACACCTTC.

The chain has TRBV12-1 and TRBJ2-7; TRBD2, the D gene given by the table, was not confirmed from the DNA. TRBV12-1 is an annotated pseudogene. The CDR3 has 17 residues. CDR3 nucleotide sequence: TGTGCCAGCAGCCCCCAGTCGGGAGCGGGGGCTACCTACGAGCAGTACGTC. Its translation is CASSPQSGAGATYEQYV.

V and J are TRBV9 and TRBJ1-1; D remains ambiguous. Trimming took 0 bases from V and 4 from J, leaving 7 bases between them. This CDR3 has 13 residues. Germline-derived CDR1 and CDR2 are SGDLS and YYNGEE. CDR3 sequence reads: CASSVAVGTEAFF. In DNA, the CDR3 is TGTGCCAGCAGCGTAGCCGTCGGCACTGAAGCTTTCTTT. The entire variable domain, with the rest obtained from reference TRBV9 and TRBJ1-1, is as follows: DSGVTQTPKHLITATGQRVTLRCSPRSGDLSVYWYQQSLDQGLQFLIQYYNGEERAKGNILERFSAQQFPDLHSELNLSSLELGDSALYFCASSVAVGTEAFFGQGTRLTVV.

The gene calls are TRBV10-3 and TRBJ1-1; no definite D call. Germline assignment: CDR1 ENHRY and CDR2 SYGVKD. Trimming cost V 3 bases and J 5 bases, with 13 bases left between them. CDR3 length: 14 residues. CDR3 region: CAISDWSLGTEAFF. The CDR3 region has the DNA TGTGCCATCAGTGACTGGAGCCTGGGGACTGAAGCTTTCTTT.

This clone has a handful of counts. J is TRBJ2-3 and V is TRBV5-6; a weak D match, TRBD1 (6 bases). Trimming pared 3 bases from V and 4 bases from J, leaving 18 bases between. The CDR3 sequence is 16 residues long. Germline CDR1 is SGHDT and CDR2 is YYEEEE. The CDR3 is CASSWGQGSAADTQYF. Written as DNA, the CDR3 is TGTGCCAGCAGCTGGGGGCAGGGATCGGCCGCAGATACGCAGTATTTT.

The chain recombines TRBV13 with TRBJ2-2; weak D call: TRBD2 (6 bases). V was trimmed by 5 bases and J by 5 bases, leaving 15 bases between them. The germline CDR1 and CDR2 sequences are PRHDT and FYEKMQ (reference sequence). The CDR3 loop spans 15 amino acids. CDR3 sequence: CASSPGLLTTGELFF. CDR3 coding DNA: TGTGCCAGCAGCCCGGGACTCCTTACGACCGGGGAGCTGTTTTTT.

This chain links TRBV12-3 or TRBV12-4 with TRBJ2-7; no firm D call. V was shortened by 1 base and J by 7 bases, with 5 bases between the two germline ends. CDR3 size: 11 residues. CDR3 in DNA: TGTGCCAGCAGTTTAGTAGGTGAGCAGTACTTC. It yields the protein CASSLVGEQYF.

The CDR3 sequence is CASSQPGLERPNEQFF. CDR3 nucleotide sequence: TGTGCCAGCAGCCAGCCGGGACTAGAGAGGCCTAATGAGCAGTTCTTC. J is TRBJ2-1 and V is TRBV5-6; the match to TRBD2 covers 8 bases. The CDR3 length is 16 residues. Germline CDR1 is SGHDT and CDR2 is YYEEEE. V lost 4 bases and J lost 7; bases outside the gene matches: 13.

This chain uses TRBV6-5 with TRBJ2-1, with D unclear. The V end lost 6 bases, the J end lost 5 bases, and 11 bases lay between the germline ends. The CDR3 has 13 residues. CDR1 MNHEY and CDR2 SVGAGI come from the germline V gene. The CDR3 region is CASSFGRNNEQFF. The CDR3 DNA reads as TGTGCCAGCAGCTTCGGACGGAACAATGAGCAGTTCTTC.

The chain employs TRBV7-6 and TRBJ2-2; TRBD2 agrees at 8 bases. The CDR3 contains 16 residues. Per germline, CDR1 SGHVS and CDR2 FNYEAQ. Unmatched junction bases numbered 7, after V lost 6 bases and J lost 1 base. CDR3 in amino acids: CASSPSSGRNTGELFF. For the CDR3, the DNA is TGTGCCAGCAGTCCATCTAGCGGGCGGAACACCGGGGAGCTGTTTTTT.

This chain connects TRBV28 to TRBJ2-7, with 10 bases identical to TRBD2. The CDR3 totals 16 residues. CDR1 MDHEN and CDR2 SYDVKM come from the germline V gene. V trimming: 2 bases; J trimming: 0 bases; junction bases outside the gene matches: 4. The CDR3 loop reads CASSLSGGATSYEQYV. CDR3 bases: TGTGCCAGCAGTTTAAGCGGGGGGGCTACCTCCTACGAGCAGTACGTC.

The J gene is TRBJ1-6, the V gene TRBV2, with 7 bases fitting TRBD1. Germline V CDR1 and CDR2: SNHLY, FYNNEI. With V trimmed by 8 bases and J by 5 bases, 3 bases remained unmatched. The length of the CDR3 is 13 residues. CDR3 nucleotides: TGTGCCAGCGGGGGACAGAATAATTCACCCCTCCACTTT. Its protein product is CASGGQNNSPLHF.

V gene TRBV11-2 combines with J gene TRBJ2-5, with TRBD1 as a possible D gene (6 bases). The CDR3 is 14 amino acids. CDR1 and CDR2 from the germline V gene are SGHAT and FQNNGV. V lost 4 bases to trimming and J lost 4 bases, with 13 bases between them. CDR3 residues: CASSSPGQLETQYF. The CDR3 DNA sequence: TGTGCCAGCAGCTCGCCTGGACAGTTAGAGACCCAGTACTTC.

CDR3 region: CASSSGQGSNQPQHF. DNA for the CDR3: TGCGCCAGCAGCTCGGGACAGGGTAGCAATCAGCCCCAGCATTTT. This sequence joins TRBV5-1 and TRBJ1-5; 9 nucleotides agree with TRBD1. This CDR3 has 15 amino acids. The V gene end was trimmed by 3 bases and the J gene end by 0 bases; junction bases not matched to a gene: 1. Looked up from germline, CDR1 is SGHRS and CDR2 is YFSETQ.

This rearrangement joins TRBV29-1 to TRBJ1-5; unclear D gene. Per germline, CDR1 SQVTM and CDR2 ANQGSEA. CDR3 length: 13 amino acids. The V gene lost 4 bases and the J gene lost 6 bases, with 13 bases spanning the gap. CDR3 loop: CSVGNGYGQPQHF. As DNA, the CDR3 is TGCAGCGTTGGGAATGGGTATGGTCAGCCCCAGCATTTT.

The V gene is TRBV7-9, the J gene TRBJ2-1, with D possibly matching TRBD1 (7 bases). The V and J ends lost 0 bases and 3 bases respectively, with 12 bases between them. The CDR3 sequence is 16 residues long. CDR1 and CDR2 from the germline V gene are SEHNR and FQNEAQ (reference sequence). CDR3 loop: CASSLAGGQIYNEQFF. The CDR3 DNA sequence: TGTGCCAGCAGCTTAGCGGGGGGACAGATCTACAATGAGCAGTTCTTC.

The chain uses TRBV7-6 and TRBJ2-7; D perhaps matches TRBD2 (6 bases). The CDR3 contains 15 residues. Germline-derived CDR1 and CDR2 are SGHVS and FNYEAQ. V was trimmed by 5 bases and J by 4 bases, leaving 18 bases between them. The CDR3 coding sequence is TGTGCCAGCAGCGCCAGGGTAGCGGAGAAGTACGAGCAGTACTTC. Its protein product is CASSARVAEKYEQYF.